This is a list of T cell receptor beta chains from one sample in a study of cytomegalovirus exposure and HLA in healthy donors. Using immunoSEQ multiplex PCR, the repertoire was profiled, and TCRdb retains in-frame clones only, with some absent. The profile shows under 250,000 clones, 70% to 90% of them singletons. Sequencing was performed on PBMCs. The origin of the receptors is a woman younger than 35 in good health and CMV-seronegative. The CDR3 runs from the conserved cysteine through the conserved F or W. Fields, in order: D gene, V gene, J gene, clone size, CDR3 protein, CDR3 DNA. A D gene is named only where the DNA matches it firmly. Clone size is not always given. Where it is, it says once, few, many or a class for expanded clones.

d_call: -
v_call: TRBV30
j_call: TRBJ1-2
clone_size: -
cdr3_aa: CAWTRTWGNYGYTF
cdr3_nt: TGTGCCTGGACTCGGACTTGGGGTAACTATGGCTACACCTTC

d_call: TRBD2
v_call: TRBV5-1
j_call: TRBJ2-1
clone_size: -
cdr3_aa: CASSPVAGGSYNEQFF
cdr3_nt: TGCGCCAGCAGCCCTGTAGCGGGAGGCTCCTACAATGAGCAGTTCTTC

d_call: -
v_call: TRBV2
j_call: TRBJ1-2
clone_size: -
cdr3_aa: CASSIGGGGYTF
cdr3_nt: TGTGCCAGCAGCATCGGGGGGGGAGGCTACACCTTC

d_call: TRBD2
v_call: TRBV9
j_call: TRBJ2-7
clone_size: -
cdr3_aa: CASSAAGSGAPYEQYF
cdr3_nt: TGTGCCAGCAGCGCCGCTGGGAGCGGGGCCCCCTACGAGCAGTACTTC

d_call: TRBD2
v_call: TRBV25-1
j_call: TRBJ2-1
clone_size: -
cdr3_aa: CASSAYRLAGGGDEQFF
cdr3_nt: TGTGCCAGCAGTGCGTACAGACTAGCGGGAGGCGGGGATGAGCAGTTCTTC

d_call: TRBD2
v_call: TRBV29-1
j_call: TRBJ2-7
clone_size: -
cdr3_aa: CSVTGDSGSAAYEQYF
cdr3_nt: TGCAGCGTGACCGGGGATAGCGGGAGTGCGGCATACGAGCAGTACTTC

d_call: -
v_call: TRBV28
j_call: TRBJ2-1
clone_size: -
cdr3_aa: CASSPGGGLSYNEQFF
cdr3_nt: TGTGCCAGCAGTCCAGGTGGGGGGCTCTCCTACAATGAGCAGTTCTTC

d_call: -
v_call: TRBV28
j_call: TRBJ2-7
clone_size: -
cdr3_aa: CASSSQSGHSEQYF
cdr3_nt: TGTGCCAGCAGCTCCCAGTCCGGGCACTCCGAGCAGTACTTC

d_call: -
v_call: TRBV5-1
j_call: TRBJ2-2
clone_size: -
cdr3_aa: CASSPLRQLNTGELFF
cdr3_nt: TGCGCCAGCTCGCCTCTCAGGCAATTGAACACCGGGGAGCTGTTTTTT

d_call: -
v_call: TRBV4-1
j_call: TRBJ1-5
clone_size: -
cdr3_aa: CASSQDGGAATNQPQHF
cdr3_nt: TGCGCCAGCAGCCAAGATGGAGGGGCAGCCACCAATCAGCCCCAGCATTTT

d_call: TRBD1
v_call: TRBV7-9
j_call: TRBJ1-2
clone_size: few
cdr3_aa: CASSSGGGEVGYTF
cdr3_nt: TGTGCCAGCAGCTCAGGGGGCGGTGAGGTCGGCTACACCTTC

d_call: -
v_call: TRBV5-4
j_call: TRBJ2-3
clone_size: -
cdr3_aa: CASSLAFTDTQYF
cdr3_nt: TGTGCCAGCAGCCTAGCGTTCACAGATACGCAGTATTTT

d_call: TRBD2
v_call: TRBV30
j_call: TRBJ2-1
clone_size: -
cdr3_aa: CACCPLQGLAGGPEQFF
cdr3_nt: TGTGCCTGCTGCCCCTTACAGGGACTAGCGGGAGGCCCTGAGCAGTTCTTC

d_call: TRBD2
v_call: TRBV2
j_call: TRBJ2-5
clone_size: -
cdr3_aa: CASSEGGQETQYF
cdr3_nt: TGTGCCAGCAGTGAGGGGGGGCAAGAGACCCAGTACTTC

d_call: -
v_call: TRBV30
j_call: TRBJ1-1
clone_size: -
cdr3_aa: CAWSVGGSMNTEAFF
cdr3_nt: TGTGCCTGGAGTGTGGGCGGCAGTATGAACACTGAAGCTTTCTTT

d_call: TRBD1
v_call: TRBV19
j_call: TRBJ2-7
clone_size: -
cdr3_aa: CASSISLGGSYEQYF
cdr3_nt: TGTGCCAGTAGTATTTCGCTAGGGGGCAGCTACGAGCAGTACTTC

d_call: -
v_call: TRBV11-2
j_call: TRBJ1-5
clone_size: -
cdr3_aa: CASSLGENQPQHF
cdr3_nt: TGTGCCAGCAGCTTGGGGGAGAACCAGCCCCAGCATTTT

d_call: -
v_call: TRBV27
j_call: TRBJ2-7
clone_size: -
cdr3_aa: CASSWGPEQYF
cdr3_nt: TGTGCCAGCAGTTGGGGCCCGGAGCAGTACTTC